Listed below are T cell receptor beta chains from one sample, sequenced in a study of vaccination and CD4 T cells after COVID-19. TCRdb redid the calling of the PCR reads with MiXCR, one entry per CDR3 protein. The sample records about 15,000 distinct CDR3 sequences, around 40% being singletons. These receptors' antigens are unknown. Specimen: CD4+ T cells from blood, cultured in vitro, collected before SARS-CoV-2 vaccination. These TCRs come from a human donor who had recovered from COVID-19. Each CDR3 is given with its conserved first and last residue. A D gene is named only where the DNA matches it firmly. Clone size, where shown, is once, few, many, or a class for clones that have expanded.

>TRBV12-3/TRBV12-4|once|TRBJ1-2|TRBD1|15
CASSSHRDRYYGYTF
TGTGCCAGCAGTTCCCACAGGGACAGATACTATGGCTACACCTTC
>TRBV7-9|-|TRBJ2-5|-|11
CASSSLGTQYF
TGTGCCAGCAGCTCCCTAGGGACCCAGTACTTC
>TRBV7-2|few|TRBJ1-2|TRBD1|15
CASSLGADRGLGYTF
TGTGCCAGCAGCTTGGGGGCGGACAGGGGGCTCGGCTACACCTTC
>TRBV6-1|-|TRBJ2-7|-|15
CASSGSDKISYEQYF
TGTGCCAGCAGTGGCTCCGACAAGATCTCCTACGAGCAGTACTTC
>TRBV15|-|TRBJ1-2|-|15
CATSRDKGLDYGYTF
TGTGCCACCAGCAGAGATAAGGGACTGGACTATGGCTACACCTTC
>TRBV12-3/TRBV12-4|-|TRBJ1-4|TRBD1|14
CASRKSRDREKLFF
TGTGCCAGCAGGAAGTCCCGGGACAGGGAGAAACTGTTTTTT
>TRBV11-3|few|TRBJ2-7|TRBD1|13
CASRGTGGDEQYF
TGTGCCAGCCGGGGGACAGGGGGTGACGAGCAGTACTTC
>TRBV11-3|-|TRBJ1-6|TRBD1|15
CASSSDRPGNSPLHF
TGTGCCAGCAGCTCGGACAGGCCGGGGAATTCACCCCTCCACTTT
>TRBV19|-|TRBJ1-2|-|17
CASSIPHVGGSNYGYTF
TGTGCCAGTAGTATCCCCCATGTTGGGGGATCCAACTATGGCTACACCTTC
>TRBV20-1|few|TRBJ1-2|-|13
CSARRDGAHGYTF
TGCAGTGCTAGACGTGACGGGGCCCATGGCTACACCTTC
>TRBV6-2/TRBV6-3|-|TRBJ1-1|TRBD1|15
CASTRDRGPNTEAFF
TGTGCCAGCACCAGGGACAGGGGGCCGAACACTGAAGCTTTCTTT
>TRBV6-1|-|TRBJ2-2|TRBD2|16
CASSAMTSGDTGELFF
TGTGCCAGCAGCGCTATGACTAGCGGGGACACCGGGGAGCTGTTTTTT
>TRBV11-3|few|TRBJ2-3|-|14
CASSPGRSTDTQYF
TGTGCCAGCAGCCCGGGGAGGAGCACAGATACGCAGTATTTT
>TRBV6-2/TRBV6-3|-|TRBJ2-3|-|16
CASSPHRGAGTDTQYF
TGTGCCAGCAGCCCCCACCGGGGGGCAGGCACAGATACGCAGTATTTT
>TRBV6-2/TRBV6-3|-|TRBJ1-2|-|15
CASISGDRTNYGYTF
TGTGCCAGCATTAGTGGCGACCGAACTAACTATGGCTACACCTTC
>TRBV20-1|-|TRBJ2-3|-|18
CSARKPIIGEFGADTQYF
TGCAGTGCTAGGAAGCCAATCATCGGGGAGTTTGGGGCAGATACGCAGTATTTT
>TRBV28|-|TRBJ1-2|TRBD1|13
CATHWETGRGYTF
TGTGCCACCCACTGGGAGACAGGGCGTGGCTACACCTTC
>TRBV7-9|-|TRBJ1-4|TRBD1|14
CASSLGTGNEKLFF
TGTGCCAGCAGCCTAGGGACAGGGAATGAAAAACTGTTTTTT
>TRBV6-5|few|TRBJ2-6|-|15
CASSYPTSGANVLTF
TGTGCCAGCAGTTACCCGACATCAGGGGCCAACGTCCTGACTTTC
>TRBV10-2|-|TRBJ2-1|TRBD1|14
CASSESTGVNEQFF
TGCGCCAGCAGTGAGTCGACAGGGGTCAATGAGCAGTTCTTC
>TRBV11-3|-|TRBJ2-1|-|13
CASSGGAANEQFF
TGTGCCAGCAGCGGTGGGGCAGCGAATGAGCAGTTCTTC
>TRBV21-1|-|TRBJ1-3|-|13
CASWVDRANTIYF
TGTGCCAGCTGGGTGGACAGGGCGAACACCATATATTTT
>TRBV7-3|-|TRBJ1-1|-|14
CASSFSGVGTEAFF
TGTGCCAGCAGCTTTTCAGGGGTAGGAACTGAAGCTTTCTTT
>TRBV6-5|-|TRBJ1-1|TRBD1|12
CASSFRGTEAFF
TGTGCCAGCAGTTTCAGGGGGACTGAAGCTTTCTTT
>TRBV11-3|-|TRBJ2-5|TRBD2|17
CASSPGGGSALSSIQYF
TGTGCCAGCAGCCCGGGCGGGGGGAGCGCCCTTTCTAGTATCCAGTACTTC
>TRBV6-2/TRBV6-3|few|TRBJ1-1|-|13
CASSYIQNTEAFF
TGTGCCAGCAGTTATATTCAGAACACTGAAGCTTTCTTT
>TRBV6-1|-|TRBJ2-1|TRBD2|20
CASSRKPGTSGIGYYNEQFF
TGTGCCAGCAGTCGAAAGCCCGGGACTAGCGGGATAGGCTACTACAATGAGCAGTTCTTC
>TRBV4-2|-|TRBJ1-2|-|16
CASSQVAGEFSHGYTF
TGTGCCAGCAGCCAAGTGGCCGGGGAGTTCAGCCATGGCTACACCTTC
>TRBV7-2|-|TRBJ1-2|TRBD1|15
CASSLDRGRVYGYTF
TGTGCCAGCAGTCTAGACAGGGGGCGCGTCTATGGCTACACCTTC
>TRBV27|-|TRBJ1-6|-|14
CASSYRGYNSPLHF
TGTGCCAGCAGTTACCGGGGGTATAATTCACCCCTCCACTTT
>TRBV2|-|TRBJ1-1|-|13
CASDMGTNTEAFF
TGTGCCAGCGATATGGGGACGAACACTGAAGCTTTCTTT
>TRBV20-1|few|TRBJ1-2|TRBD1|15
CSAKPPGQGAEGYTF
TGCAGTGCCAAACCCCCGGGACAGGGCGCCGAGGGCTACACCTTC
>TRBV14|-|TRBJ1-1|-|12
CASSQDWGEAFF
TGTGCCAGCAGCCAAGACTGGGGGGAAGCTTTCTTT
>TRBV7-3|few|TRBJ2-5|-|13
CASSRTVRETQYF
TGTGCCAGCAGCCGGACAGTGCGGGAGACCCAGTACTTC
>TRBV15|-|TRBJ2-2|-|13
CATSSTGTGELFF
TGTGCCACCAGCAGCACTGGGACAGGGGAGCTGTTTTTT
>TRBV12-3/TRBV12-4|-|TRBJ1-2|-|15
CASSFRPGPNYGYTF
TGTGCCAGCAGTTTTAGGCCAGGGCCAAACTATGGCTACACCTTC
>TRBV6-2/TRBV6-3|few|TRBJ1-1|-|11
CASSYSGEAFF
TGTGCCAGCAGTTACTCCGGTGAAGCTTTCTTT
>TRBV28|once|TRBJ1-4|TRBD1|15
CASRGTGGAHEKLFF
TGTGCCAGCAGGGGAACAGGGGGCGCGCATGAAAAACTGTTTTTT
>TRBV7-2|few|TRBJ2-7|-|12
CASSTGPYEQYF
TGTGCCAGCAGCACAGGTCCCTACGAGCAGTACTTC
>TRBV6-2/TRBV6-3|-|TRBJ1-1|TRBD1|15
CASSSPRTGRPEAFF
TGTGCCAGCAGTTCTCCACGGACAGGCAGACCTGAAGCTTTCTTT
>TRBV19|-|TRBJ1-5|TRBD1|15
CASRLNRGSNQPQHF
TGTGCCAGTAGACTAAACAGGGGAAGCAATCAGCCCCAGCATTTT
>TRBV7-9|-|TRBJ1-1|-|14
CASSSIVAEGEAFF
TGTGCCAGCAGCTCAATAGTCGCGGAGGGGGAAGCTTTCTTT
>TRBV11-3|-|TRBJ1-1|-|15
CASSLGDYMNTEAFF
TGTGCCAGCAGCTTAGGGGACTACATGAACACTGAAGCTTTCTTT
>TRBV20-1|-|TRBJ1-3|-|16
CSARGLSGPSGNTIYF
TGCAGTGCTAGAGGATTGTCGGGGCCTTCTGGAAACACCATATATTTT
>TRBV2|few|TRBJ1-5|TRBD1|14
CASSGTGGAQPQHF
TGTGCCAGTTCCGGGACAGGGGGTGCTCAGCCCCAGCATTTT
>TRBV7-8|-|TRBJ2-4|TRBD2|14
CASSKTSGRAFQYF
TGTGCCAGCAGCAAGACTAGCGGGAGGGCTTTTCAGTACTTC
>TRBV20-1|once|TRBJ2-7|TRBD2|15
CSATRLAGAGAEQYF
TGCAGTGCTACTCGACTAGCGGGAGCGGGGGCCGAGCAGTACTTC
>TRBV20-1|few|TRBJ1-3|TRBD1|13
CSAKTGSGNTIYF
TGCAGTGCTAAGACAGGGTCTGGAAACACCATATATTTT
>TRBV6-1|-|TRBJ2-2|-|15
CASRLGFLGTGELFF
TGTGCCAGCAGACTAGGGTTTTTAGGCACCGGGGAGCTGTTTTTT
>TRBV20-1|-|TRBJ2-4|TRBD2|16
CSATGGGAVAKNIQYF
TGCAGTGCTACGGGCGGGGGGGCGGTAGCCAAAAACATTCAGTACTTC
>TRBV19|-|TRBJ2-2|-|15
CASSIDSGNTGELFF
TGTGCCAGTAGTATAGATTCAGGGAACACCGGGGAGCTGTTTTTT
>TRBV6-4|few|TRBJ2-5|TRBD1|15
CASRGRQGARETQYF
TGTGCCAGCAGGGGGCGACAGGGGGCGAGAGAGACCCAGTACTTC
>TRBV2|-|TRBJ1-6|-|13
CASSQGHNSPLHF
TGTGCCAGCAGCCAGGGCCATAATTCACCCCTCCACTTT
>TRBV10-1|-|TRBJ1-2|-|13
CASSESGGYGYTF
TGCGCCAGCAGTGAGTCGGGGGGATATGGCTACACCTTC
>TRBV7-9|few|TRBJ2-2|TRBD2|13
CASSRSGAGELFF
TGTGCCAGCAGCCGCAGCGGGGCCGGGGAGCTGTTTTTT
>TRBV9|-|TRBJ2-3|TRBD2|17
CASSVVDSGFSTDTQYF
TGTGCCAGCAGCGTAGTGGATAGCGGGTTTAGCACAGATACGCAGTATTTT
>TRBV6-1|few|TRBJ2-5|TRBD1|13
CASSARGPETQYF
TGTGCCAGCAGTGCAAGGGGGCCGGAGACCCAGTACTTC
>TRBV6-1|few|TRBJ2-7|TRBD2|15
CASLPFSGRGNEQYF
TGTGCCAGCTTACCCTTTAGCGGGAGAGGCAACGAGCAGTACTTC
>TRBV25-1|-|TRBJ2-2|-|12
CASTQHTGELFF
TGTGCCAGCACCCAGCACACCGGGGAGCTGTTTTTT